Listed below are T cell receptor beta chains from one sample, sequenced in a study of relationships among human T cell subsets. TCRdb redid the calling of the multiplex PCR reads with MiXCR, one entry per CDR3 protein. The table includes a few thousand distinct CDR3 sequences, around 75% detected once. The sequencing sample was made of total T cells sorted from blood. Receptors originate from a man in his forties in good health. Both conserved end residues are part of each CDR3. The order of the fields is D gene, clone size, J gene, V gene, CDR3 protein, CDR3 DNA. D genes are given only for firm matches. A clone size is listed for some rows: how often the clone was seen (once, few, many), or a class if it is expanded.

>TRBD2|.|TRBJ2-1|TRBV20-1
CSAIVKRGSNEQFF
TGCAGTGCTATAGTGAAGCGGGGGAGCAATGAGCAGTTCTTC
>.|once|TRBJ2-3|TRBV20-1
CSARVAPGGGTDTQYF
TGCAGTGCTAGAGTAGCCCCCGGGGGAGGCACAGATACGCAGTATTTT
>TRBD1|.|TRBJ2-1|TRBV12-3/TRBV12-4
CASTGTGGNEQFF
TGTGCCAGCACAGGGACAGGGGGAAATGAGCAGTTCTTC
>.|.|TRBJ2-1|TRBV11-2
CASSLVGQGGYNEQFF
TGTGCCAGCAGCTTAGTCGGGCAGGGGGGCTACAATGAGCAGTTCTTC
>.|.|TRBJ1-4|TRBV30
CAWSAVKLTTNEKLFF
TGTGCCTGGAGTGCGGTTAAGCTCACAACTAATGAAAAACTGTTTTTT
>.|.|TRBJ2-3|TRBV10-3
CAISDSRGARSTDTQYF
TGTGCCATCAGTGATAGTCGCGGGGCGCGGAGCACAGATACGCAGTATTTT
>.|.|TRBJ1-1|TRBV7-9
CASSLGREAFF
TGTGCCAGCAGCTTAGGGAGGGAAGCTTTCTTT
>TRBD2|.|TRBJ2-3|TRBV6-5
CATSSRLAGTDTQYF
TGTGCCACATCCTCCCGACTAGCGGGCACAGATACGCAGTATTTT
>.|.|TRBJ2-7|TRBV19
CASSIGGSYEQYF
TGTGCCAGTAGTATAGGGGGCAGCTACGAGCAGTACTTC
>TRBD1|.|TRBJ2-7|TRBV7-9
CASSLGTGHPRQYF
TGTGCCAGCAGCTTGGGGACAGGCCATCCGAGGCAGTACTTC
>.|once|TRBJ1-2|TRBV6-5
CASSYKNYGYTF
TGTGCCAGCAGTTACAAAAACTATGGCTACACCTTC
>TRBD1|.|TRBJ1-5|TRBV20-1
CSAPPTGSNQPQHF
TGCAGTGCCCCGCCGACAGGGAGCAATCAGCCCCAGCATTTT
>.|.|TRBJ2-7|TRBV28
CASSPGDYSYEQYF
TGTGCCAGCAGCCCCGGTGACTATTCCTACGAGCAGTACTTC
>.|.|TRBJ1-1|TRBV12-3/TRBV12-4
CASSFSASRTEAFF
TGTGCCAGCAGTTTCTCGGCCTCGAGGACTGAAGCTTTCTTT
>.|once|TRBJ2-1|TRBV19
CASTGRNEQFF
TGTGCCAGTACGGGGCGCAATGAGCAGTTCTTC
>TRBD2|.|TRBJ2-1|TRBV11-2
CASSLSGGRNEQFF
TGTGCCAGCAGCCTTAGCGGGGGGAGGAATGAGCAGTTCTTC
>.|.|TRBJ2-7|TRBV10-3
CAISVGQSYEQYF
TGTGCCATCAGTGTCGGACAGAGCTACGAGCAGTACTTC
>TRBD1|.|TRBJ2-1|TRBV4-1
CASSFQRTGYNEQFF
TGCGCCAGCAGCTTCCAGAGGACAGGGTACAATGAGCAGTTCTTC
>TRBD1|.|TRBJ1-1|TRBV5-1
CASSLQGRGTEAFF
TGCGCCAGCAGCTTACAGGGGAGAGGGACTGAAGCTTTCTTT
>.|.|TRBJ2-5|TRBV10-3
CAISSPGGHETQYF
TGTGCCATCAGTAGCCCAGGGGGGCATGAGACCCAGTACTTC
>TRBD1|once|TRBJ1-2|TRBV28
CASSVQGARGYTF
TGTGCCAGCAGTGTCCAGGGGGCGCGTGGCTACACCTTC
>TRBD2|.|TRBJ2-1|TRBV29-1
CSARGTSGRAGEQFF
TGCAGCGCCCGAGGGACTAGCGGGAGGGCCGGTGAGCAGTTCTTC
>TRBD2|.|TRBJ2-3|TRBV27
CASSPLAGGNTDTQYF
TGTGCCAGCAGTCCCCTAGCGGGAGGGAACACAGATACGCAGTATTTT
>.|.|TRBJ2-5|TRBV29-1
CSVEKNLGETQYF
TGCAGCGTTGAAAAAAACTTGGGAGAGACCCAGTACTTC
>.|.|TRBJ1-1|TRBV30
CAWSVVEDTEAFF
TGTGCCTGGAGTGTAGTCGAGGACACTGAAGCTTTCTTT
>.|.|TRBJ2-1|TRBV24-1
CATSDLSREQFF
TGTGCCACCAGTGACCTTAGTCGGGAGCAGTTCTTC
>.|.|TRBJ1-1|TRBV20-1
CSATVAEGITTEAFF
TGCAGTGCTACGGTTGCTGAGGGGATTACGACTGAAGCTTTCTTT
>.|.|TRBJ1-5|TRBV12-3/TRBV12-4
CASSPNPRGNQPQHF
TGTGCCAGCAGTCCGAACCCCCGGGGCAATCAGCCCCAGCATTTT
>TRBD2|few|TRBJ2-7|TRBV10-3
CAIKVDSGSIEQYF
TGTGCCATCAAGGTGGATAGCGGGAGTATCGAGCAGTACTTC
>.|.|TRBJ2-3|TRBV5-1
CASRQFLSTDTQYF
TGCGCCAGCAGGCAGTTCTTAAGCACAGATACGCAGTATTTT
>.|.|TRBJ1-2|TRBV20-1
CSQRERGGYTF
TGCAGCCAGAGAGAGAGGGGAGGCTACACCTTC
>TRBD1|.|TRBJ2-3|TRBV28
CASSQTGSGADTQYF
TGTGCCAGCAGTCAGACAGGGAGTGGGGCAGATACGCAGTATTTT
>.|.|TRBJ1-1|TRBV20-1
CSARGPNTEAFF
TGCAGTGCTAGAGGTCCCAACACTGAAGCTTTCTTT
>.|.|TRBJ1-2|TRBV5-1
CASSFEDAYGYTF
TGCGCCAGCAGCTTTGAAGACGCCTATGGCTACACCTTC
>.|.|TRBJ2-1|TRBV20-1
CSATLSSYNEQFF
TGCAGTGCTACCCTGAGCTCCTACAATGAGCAGTTCTTC
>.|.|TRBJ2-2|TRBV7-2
CASSLALLENTGELFF
TGTGCCAGCAGCTTAGCGCTGTTGGAAAACACCGGGGAGCTGTTTTTT
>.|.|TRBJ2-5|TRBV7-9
CASSFREIGETQYF
TGTGCCAGCAGCTTCCGAGAGATTGGGGAGACCCAGTACTTC
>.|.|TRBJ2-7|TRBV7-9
CASSLGWSYEQYF
TGTGCCAGCAGCTTAGGTTGGTCCTACGAGCAGTACTTC
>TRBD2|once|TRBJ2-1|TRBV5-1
CASSSTSGRAMNEQFF
TGCGCCAGCAGCTCGACTAGCGGGAGGGCTATGAATGAGCAGTTCTTC
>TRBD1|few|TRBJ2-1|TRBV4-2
CASQKGAKFIDEQFF
TGTGCCAGTCAAAAGGGGGCAAAATTTATCGATGAGCAGTTCTTC
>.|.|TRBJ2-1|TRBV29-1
CSAPGQSYNEQFF
TGCAGCGCCCCCGGACAGTCCTACAATGAGCAGTTCTTC
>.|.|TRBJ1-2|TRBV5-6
CASSVDDYGYTF
TGTGCCAGCAGCGTCGACGACTATGGCTACACCTTC
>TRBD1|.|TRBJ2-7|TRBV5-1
CASSEGQTYEQYF
TGCGCCAGCAGTGAGGGACAGACCTACGAGCAGTACTTC
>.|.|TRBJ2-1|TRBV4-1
CASSQALQGPEQFF
TGCGCCAGCAGCCAAGCTCTCCAGGGACCTGAGCAGTTCTTC
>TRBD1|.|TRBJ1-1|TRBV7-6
CASSLNDRARGYTEAFF
TGTGCCAGCAGCTTAAACGACAGGGCCAGGGGTTACACTGAAGCTTTCTTT
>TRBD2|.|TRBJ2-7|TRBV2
CASSLAESYEQYF
TGTGCCAGCAGTCTAGCGGAATCCTACGAGCAGTACTTC
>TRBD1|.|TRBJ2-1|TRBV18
CASSPGDRSANEQFF
TGTGCCAGCTCACCCGGGGACAGGTCTGCCAATGAGCAGTTCTTC
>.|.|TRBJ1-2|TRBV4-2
CASSQDRVMGSGYTF
TGTGCCAGCAGCCAAGACAGGGTAATGGGGTCTGGCTACACCTTC
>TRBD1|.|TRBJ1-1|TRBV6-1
CASSVRQGNTEAFF
TGTGCCAGCAGTGTTCGACAGGGAAACACTGAAGCTTTCTTT
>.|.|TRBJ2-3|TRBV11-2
CASSSGPRTDTQYF
TGTGCCAGCAGCTCCGGTCCCCGCACAGATACGCAGTATTTT
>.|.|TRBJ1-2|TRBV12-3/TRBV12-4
CASSFRESYGYTF
TGTGCCAGCAGTTTCCGGGAATCTTATGGCTACACCTTC
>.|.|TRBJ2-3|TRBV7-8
CASSRKRLGTDTQYF
TGTGCCAGCAGCCGAAAACGGTTGGGGACAGATACGCAGTATTTT
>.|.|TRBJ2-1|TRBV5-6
CASSLERRRDNEQFF
TGTGCCAGCAGCTTGGAAAGAAGGAGGGACAATGAGCAGTTCTTC
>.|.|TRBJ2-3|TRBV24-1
CATSDNLGLSTDTQYF
TGTGCCACCAGTGATAATCTCGGCCTTAGCACAGATACGCAGTATTTT
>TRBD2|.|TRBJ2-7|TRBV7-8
CASSLVTSGNYEQYF
TGTGCCAGCAGCTTGGTGACTAGCGGAAACTACGAGCAGTACTTC